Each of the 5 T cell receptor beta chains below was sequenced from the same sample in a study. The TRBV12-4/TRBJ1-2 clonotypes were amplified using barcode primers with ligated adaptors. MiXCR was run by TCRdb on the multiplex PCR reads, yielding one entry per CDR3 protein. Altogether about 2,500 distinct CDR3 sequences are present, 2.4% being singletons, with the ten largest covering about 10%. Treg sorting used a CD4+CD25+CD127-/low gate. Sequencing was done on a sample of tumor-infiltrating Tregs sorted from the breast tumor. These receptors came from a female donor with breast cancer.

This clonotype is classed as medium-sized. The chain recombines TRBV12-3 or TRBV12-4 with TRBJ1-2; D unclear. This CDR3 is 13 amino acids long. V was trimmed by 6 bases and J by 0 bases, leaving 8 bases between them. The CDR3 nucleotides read TGTGCCAGCAGCCTCTTAGCTAACTATGGCTACACCTTC. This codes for CASSLLANYGYTF.

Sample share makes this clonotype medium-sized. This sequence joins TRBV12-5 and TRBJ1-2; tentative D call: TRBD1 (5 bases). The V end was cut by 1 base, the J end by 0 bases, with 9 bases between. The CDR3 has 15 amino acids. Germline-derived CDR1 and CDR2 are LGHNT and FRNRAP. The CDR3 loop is CASGLDGASNYGYTF. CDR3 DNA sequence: TGTGCTAGTGGTTTGGACGGGGCATCTAACTATGGCTACACCTTC.

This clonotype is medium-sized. The CDR3 coding sequence is TGTGCTAGTGGTTCGACGGACGGAAACTATGGCTACACCTTC. Translation gives CASGSTDGNYGYTF. The genes are TRBV12-5 and TRBJ1-2, with D unresolved. From germline, CDR1 is LGHNT and CDR2 FRNRAP. Trimming removed 4 bases at V and 2 bases at J, with 11 bases between. The CDR3 covers 14 residues.

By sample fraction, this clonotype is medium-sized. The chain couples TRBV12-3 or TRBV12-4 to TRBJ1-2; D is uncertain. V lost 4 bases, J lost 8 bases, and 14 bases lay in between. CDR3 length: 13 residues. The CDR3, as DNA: TGTGCCAGCAGTTGGACTACTGCAGAGGGCTACACCTTC. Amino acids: CASSWTTAEGYTF.

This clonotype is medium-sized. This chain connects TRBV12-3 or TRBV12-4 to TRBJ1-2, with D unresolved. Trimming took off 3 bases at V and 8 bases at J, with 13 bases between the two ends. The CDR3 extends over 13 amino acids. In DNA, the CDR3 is TGTGCCAGCAGTTTCCCTTTGCGTACGGGCTACACCTTC. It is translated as CASSFPLRTGYTF.